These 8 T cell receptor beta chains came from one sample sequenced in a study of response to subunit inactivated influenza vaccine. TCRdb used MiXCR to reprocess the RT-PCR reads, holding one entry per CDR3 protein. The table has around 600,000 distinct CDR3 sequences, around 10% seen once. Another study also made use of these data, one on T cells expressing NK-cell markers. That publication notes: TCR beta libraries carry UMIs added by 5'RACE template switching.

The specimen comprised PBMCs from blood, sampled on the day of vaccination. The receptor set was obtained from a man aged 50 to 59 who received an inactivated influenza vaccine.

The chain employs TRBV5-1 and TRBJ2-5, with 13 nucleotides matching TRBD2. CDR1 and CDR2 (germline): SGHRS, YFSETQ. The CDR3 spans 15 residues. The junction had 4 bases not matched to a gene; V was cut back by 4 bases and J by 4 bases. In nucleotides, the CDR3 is TGCGCCAGCAGCCAACTAGCGGGGGGGCTAGAGACCCAGTACTTC. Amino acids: CASSQLAGGLETQYF.

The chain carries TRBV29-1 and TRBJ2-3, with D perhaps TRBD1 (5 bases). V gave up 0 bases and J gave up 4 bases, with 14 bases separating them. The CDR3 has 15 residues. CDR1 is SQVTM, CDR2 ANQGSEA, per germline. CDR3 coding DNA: TGCAGCGTTGAAGATTGGGCGTGGGGCCCAGATACGCAGTATTTT. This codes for CSVEDWAWGPDTQYF.

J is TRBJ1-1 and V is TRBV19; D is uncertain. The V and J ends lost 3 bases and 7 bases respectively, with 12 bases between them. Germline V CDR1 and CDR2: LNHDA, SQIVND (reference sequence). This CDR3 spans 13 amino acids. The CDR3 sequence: CASSIGIRSEAFF. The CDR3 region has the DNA TGTGCCAGTAGTATTGGGATCCGTAGTGAAGCTTTCTTT.

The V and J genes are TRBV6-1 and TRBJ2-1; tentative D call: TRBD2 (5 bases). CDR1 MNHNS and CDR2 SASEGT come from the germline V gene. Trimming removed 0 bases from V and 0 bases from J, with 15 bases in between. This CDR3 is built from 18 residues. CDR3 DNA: TGTGCCAGCAGTGAAGCGCTTCGGACTTCCACCTCCTACAATGAGCAGTTCTTC. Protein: CASSEALRTSTSYNEQFF.

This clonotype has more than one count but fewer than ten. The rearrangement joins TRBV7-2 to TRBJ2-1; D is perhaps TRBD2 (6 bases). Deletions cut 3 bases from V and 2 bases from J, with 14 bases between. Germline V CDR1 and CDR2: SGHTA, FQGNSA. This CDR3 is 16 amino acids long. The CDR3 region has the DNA TGTGCCAGCAGCTTCCACCAGCGGGTAACCTACAATGAGCAGTTCTTC. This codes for CASSFHQRVTYNEQFF.

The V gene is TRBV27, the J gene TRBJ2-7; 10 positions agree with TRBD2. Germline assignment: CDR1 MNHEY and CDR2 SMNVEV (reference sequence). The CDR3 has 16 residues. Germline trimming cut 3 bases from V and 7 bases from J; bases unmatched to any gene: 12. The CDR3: CASSFFLSSGSGEQYF. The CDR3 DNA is TGTGCCAGCAGTTTTTTCCTTTCTAGCGGGAGCGGGGAGCAGTACTTC.

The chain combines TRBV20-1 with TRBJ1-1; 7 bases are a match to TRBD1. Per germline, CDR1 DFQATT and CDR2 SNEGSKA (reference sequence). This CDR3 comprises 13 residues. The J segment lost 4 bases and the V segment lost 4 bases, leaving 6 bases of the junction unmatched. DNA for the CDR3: TGCAGTGCTATCTACCACAGGGGCACTGAAGCTTTCTTT. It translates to CSAIYHRGTEAFF.

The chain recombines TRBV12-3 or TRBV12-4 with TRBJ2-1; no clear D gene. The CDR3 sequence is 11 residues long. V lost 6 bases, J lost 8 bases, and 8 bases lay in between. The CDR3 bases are TGTGCCAGCAGGTCGGGCTATGAGCAGTTCTTC. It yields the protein CASRSGYEQFF.